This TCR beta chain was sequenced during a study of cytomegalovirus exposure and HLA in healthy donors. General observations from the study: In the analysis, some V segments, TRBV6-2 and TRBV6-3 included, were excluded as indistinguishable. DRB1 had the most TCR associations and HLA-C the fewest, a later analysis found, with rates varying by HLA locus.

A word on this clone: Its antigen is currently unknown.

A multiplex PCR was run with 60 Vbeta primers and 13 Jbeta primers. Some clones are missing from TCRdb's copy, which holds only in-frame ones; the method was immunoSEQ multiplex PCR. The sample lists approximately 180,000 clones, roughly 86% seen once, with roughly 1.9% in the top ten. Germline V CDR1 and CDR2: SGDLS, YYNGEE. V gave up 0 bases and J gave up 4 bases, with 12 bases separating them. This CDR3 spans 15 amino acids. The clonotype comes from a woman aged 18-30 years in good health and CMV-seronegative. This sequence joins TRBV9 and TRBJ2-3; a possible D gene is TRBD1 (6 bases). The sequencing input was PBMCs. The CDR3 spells CASSVGGGWADTQYF. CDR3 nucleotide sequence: TGTGCCAGCAGCGTAGGTGGGGGCTGGGCAGATACGCAGTATTTT.